The clone carrying this T cell receptor (beta chain) has a count of ten or more. As for the cDNA, it was generated by 5'RACE with 10-nucleotide random UMIs. The output of every sequencing run, over 180 million TCR-beta sequences, came from 15-18 subjects. One entry per CDR3 protein results from TCRdb running MiXCR on the 5' RACE reads. Of around 16,000 distinct CDR3 sequences listed, less than 25% are singletons. This sample stems from a study of neurological immune-mediated disorders. From 2 million PBMCs stored at -80 C, the unsorted libraries were generated. In germline, CDR1 is LGHNA, CDR2 YNFKEQ. Trimming stripped 5 bases from V and 2 bases from J, with 10 bases between. The length of the CDR3 is 13 residues.

Sequencing was performed on PBMCs. This chain connects TRBV4-2 to TRBJ2-7; D is undetermined. The receptor's source is a man between 50 and 59 years old in good health. The chain's CDR3 is CASSSGSAYEQYF. The CDR3 DNA reads TGTGCCAGCAGCTCCGGTTCAGCCTACGAGCAGTACTTC.